This T cell receptor (beta chain) was recorded in a study of shared clonotypes between healthy human individuals (dated by TCRdb to the early 2020s). Regarding the study in general: The cohort included three men and a couple of women between 18 and 49 years of age. For each donor, CD4 naive and CD4 memory were each run on three plates, CD8 naive on two plates, and CD8 memory on one plate. To increase sequencing depth and limit assay-specific biases, different laboratories used diverse techniques to prepare libraries and sequence TCR repertoires. The study deeply sequenced blood TCR repertoires of about 5 healthy adults to estimate repertoire size and the extent of clonotype sharing between individuals. Between about 0.8 and 9.5 billion PBMCs per donor were obtained by leukapheresis. On the study overall, not on this receptor specifically: Pairwise subsampling indicated that sequencing depth was expected to affect the degree of clonotype sharing among donors. Across a few donors, around 5% of naive CD4, roughly 3.3% of naive CD8, approximately 2.5% of memory CD4, and under 0.45% of memory CD8 clonotypes were shared. Incomplete sequencing was indicated by rarefaction of sorted-subset datasets, despite the large sequencing depth. Clonotypes shared by all four sorted-subset donors showed higher generation probabilities than non-shared clonotypes. Only blood was sampled, and tissue TCR repertoires likely differ from those in blood. The small number of donors limited the genetic and exposure-history diversity represented. Naive subsets generally had larger estimated clonotype richness than memory subsets did.

Healthy HIV-negative adults with no recently reported acute infections or vaccinations were included as donors. Every donor was a Caucasian adult residing in Nashville, Tennessee, USA. CD4+ T cells were enriched by magnetic negative selection, after which naive cells were positively selected on CD45RA and the negative fraction was taken as the memory subset. After blood collection by leukapheresis, PBMCs were isolated using Ficoll-Histopaque density gradient centrifugation and then cryopreserved in the vapor phase of liquid nitrogen. Analytical flow cytometry was used to check the purity and quantity of every magnetically sorted T cell population. Each sorted fraction had its genomic DNA isolated and then quantified by UV absorbance on a Nanodrop 2000c. Relative to germline, V is 0 bases shorter and J is 9 bases shorter, with 12 bases between their ends. CDR1 LNHDA and CDR2 SQIVND were looked up in the germline V gene (reference sequence). Reading from cysteine to phenylalanine, the CDR3 counts 14 amino acids. The read is trimmed to its CDR3 DNA, 42 bases read in frame from base 1.

Notes on this clone: Its target antigen remains unknown. Base qualities are not provided; no much larger clone lies one nucleotide away.

Using the deep immunoSEQ assay, multiplex PCR amplified TCR CDR3 regions from genomic DNA. For each cell subset, the extracted genomic DNA was distributed evenly across all wells of several immunoSEQ 96-well plates, and each plate served as one replicate. Each replicate PCR for sorted subsets received roughly 0.2 ug genomic DNA, equal to tens of thousands of T cell genomes. The purified libraries were quantified using a Qubit 3.0 fluorometer, sized with a Bioanalyzer 2100, and then quantified again using the KAPA Library Quantification kit. Each immunoSEQ 96-well plate was sequenced on its own single-read 150-cycle Illumina NextSeq 550 flow cell. In the source study's methods: Because only junctional sequences without quality scores were contained in the immunoSEQ output, filtering matching that applied to full-length reads could not be performed. To assign V/J genes and CDR3, sequences were annotated using PyIR, a Python wrapper for IgBLAST v1.9, with IMGT germline references. Reads were filtered out if the reads had weak V/J assignments (E-value above 1e-6), no CDR3, stop codons, out-of-frame junctions, or ambiguous translated residues. V3J clonotypes were defined by identical inferred V gene, J gene, and CDR3 amino acid sequence. The percentage overlap between two repertoires was calculated by dividing the number of shared unique clonotypes by the size of the smaller repertoire. RTK rarefaction, the Chao1 estimator, and Recon v2.1 estimates of unobserved clonotypes were used to assess repertoire richness. For all TCRbeta clonotypes obtained by the gDNA method from a few donors, generation probabilities were computed with OLGA. TCRdb took this table from immuneACCESS and kept in-frame rearrangements with V and J called. Such tables lack part of the clones; where checked against another copy, unresolved V genes explain under half of the gap, and the rest is unexplained. From that table come the V and J calls and clone size; the DNA was used to work out D and trimming. The sample has fewer than 2.5 million clones on record, approximately 93% of them singletons. The top ten hold roughly 0.39% of the sample.

The rearranged segments are TRBV19 and TRBJ2-1, with no D gene named confidently. The sequenced sample was naive CD4+ T cells from PBMCs. The cell subset or site label for this specimen denotes: CD45RA+ positively selected. The clonotype originates from a young man in good health. Some clones in this sample may be carry-over from other donors' samples. The CDR3 has the sequence CASSIDEPTGEQFF. The nucleotides are TGTGCCAGTAGTATAGACGAACCCACTGGTGAGCAGTTCTTC. With all but the CDR3 taken from the reference TRBV19 and TRBJ2-1 genes, the full variable domain is: DGGITQSPKYLFRKEGQNVTLSCEQNLNHDAMYWYRQDPGQGLRLIYYSQIVNDFQKGDIAEGYSVSREKKESFPLTVTSAQKNPTAFYLCASSIDEPTGEQFFGPGTRLTVL.